This note documents a single T cell receptor beta chain sequence. Its binding antigen is unknown. No base qualities exist here, and no much larger clone lies one base off it. CDR1 is given as GTSNPN and CDR2 as SVGIG, both from the germline V gene (reference sequence). Germline trimming amounts to 0 bases on V and 4 bases on J, with 3 as the count of junction bases outside the gene matches. The cysteine opens and the phenylalanine closes a CDR3 of 15 amino acids. Solely the CDR3 DNA is kept, with 45 bases framed from the first base. This specimen belongs to a study of blood T cell repertoires in COVID-19 (dated by TCRdb to about 2020). Study-level background: The collaborator samples originated in the United States, Italy and Spain and spanned the acute and convalescent phases of COVID-19. The prospective study material was composed of cDNA or gDNA derived from T cells, B-cell-depleted T cells, or PBMCs. The dataset comprised deeply sampled blood TCRbeta repertoires from subjects exposed to, actively infected with, or recovered from COVID-19. The repertoires were released in a freely available public database intended as a resource for research on the immune response to SARS-CoV-2. The samples were drawn from the first 160 participants of the ongoing ImmuneRACE study and from 1,254 subjects provided by 6 global collaborators. Sample metadata almost always included a de-identified subject ID, COVID-19 status, age in years and sex. HLA class I and class II types, where available, came from metadata supplied by the sample provider rather than from assay-based typing.

General study outcomes and caveats: Clinical and demographic metadata were provided uncurated, with the amount varying by source and participant.

Each collaborating institution followed its own protocols to collect whole blood in K2EDTA tubes. Collaborator samples were shipped for TCRbeta analysis as frozen whole blood, isolated PBMCs, or DNA extracted from either sample type. The immunoSEQ Assay, a bias-controlled multiplex PCR, was used to amplify TCRbeta CDR3 regions from genomic DNA. Per the original workflow: The number of nucleated cells in each sample was estimated by amplification of reference gene primers within the assay. Sequence reads were collapsed and filtered to measure the absolute abundance of every unique TCRbeta CDR3 rearrangement. For each sample, productive Simpson clonality was calculated by taking the square root of Simpson's diversity index across productive rearrangements. Here the immuneACCESS table is served through TCRdb, limited to in-frame sequences with V and J called. Missing clones are a known gap in these copies; in checked studies unresolved V genes cover under half, and the rest lacks a known reason. D and trimming were read from the DNA, whereas the V and J calls and clone size are those reported in that table. The sample table contains about 100,000 clones; only one count was recorded for roughly nine tenths of them. More than 1.5% of the sample is taken by the ten largest.

This clonotype was obtained from a man between 60 and 70 years old with acute or convalescent COVID-19. The receptor chain draws on TRBV30 and TRBJ2-1, with 10 middle bases fitting TRBD2. The sequenced sample consisted of peripheral blood. The CDR3 amino acid sequence is: CAWSVRAGGYNEQFF. In nucleotide form, the sequence is TGTGCCTGGAGTGTTAGAGCGGGAGGGTACAATGAGCAGTTCTTC.